This T cell receptor beta chain is from a study of CD8 T cells in ankylosing spondylitis. Making use of molecular barcodes, quantitative 5'-RACE generated TCR beta libraries. One entry per CDR3 protein, called by TCRdb with MiXCR from the 5' RACE reads. The sample holds fewer than 200,000 distinct CDR3 sequences, about 17% seen once. General study results and limits: Previously reported in reactive arthritis synovial fluid and blood were some of the motif variants. A TCR beta motif of under ten highly homologous variants seemed to mark ankylosing spondylitis blood.

In regard to this clonotype: Its antigen remains unidentified.

Sequenced sample: blood, either unsorted or a sorted T cell fraction (not recorded which). The sequence was obtained from a male donor with ankylosing spondylitis or in good health (not recorded which).

The CDR3 sequence: CASSSIGSYEQYF. In DNA, the CDR3 is TGTGCCAGCAGCTCTATCGGGTCTTACGAGCAGTACTTC. V is TRBV3-1 and J is TRBJ2-7; D remains ambiguous. This CDR3 has 13 residues. From germline, CDR1 is LGHDT and CDR2 YNNKEL (reference sequence). V dropped 5 bases and J dropped 4 bases, with 12 bases sitting between them.